The 27 T cell receptor beta chains listed next were all sequenced from one sample in a study of blood T cell repertoires in COVID-19. Sequencing used immunoSEQ multiplex PCR; TCRdb keeps in-frame clones, though not all of them. The sample contains about 440,000 clones, 80% to 90% of which appear only once. Material for sequencing was peripheral blood. The receptors originated from a woman aged 25 to 45 with acute or convalescent COVID-19.

The genes are TRBV2 and TRBJ2-2; TRBD1 agrees at 8 bases. Germline CDR1 and CDR2: SNHLY and FYNNEI. After removal of 5 bases from V and 3 bases from J, the junction contained 11 bases not matched to a gene. The CDR3 spans 17 residues. The CDR3 region has the DNA TGTGCCAGCAGTAAGCGTCAGGGGGCAGGGGACACCGGGGAGCTGTTTTTT. Encoded protein: CASSKRQGAGDTGELFF.

The chain employs TRBV28 and TRBJ2-1; 7 bases agree with TRBD2. CDR3 length equals 18 residues. J was trimmed by 4 bases and V by 0 bases; bases with no gene match: 12. Germline loops: CDR1 MDHEN, CDR2 SYDVKM. For the CDR3, the DNA is TGTGCCAGCAGTTTATGGGGCTTTCGGGACGGGAGGTACAATGAGCAGTTCTTC. As protein: CASSLWGFRDGRYNEQFF.

The rearrangement uses TRBV5-1 and TRBJ2-7, with TRBD1 identical over 11 bases. Germline trimming cut 4 bases from V and 5 bases from J; bases unmatched to any gene: 17. The CDR3 has 18 residues. Germline loops: CDR1 SGHRS, CDR2 YFSETQ. This CDR3 reads CASSPTPSGTGGSDEQYF. In nucleotides, the CDR3 is TGCGCCAGCAGCCCAACCCCCTCCGGGACAGGGGGATCTGACGAGCAGTACTTC.

CDR3 bases: TGTGCCAGCAGCCTGGGAGGGGGTACCGTTGGCTACACCTTC. This encodes CASSLGGGTVGYTF. The chain uses TRBV9 and TRBJ1-2, with D possibly TRBD1 on 6 matching bases. The CDR3 sequence is 14 residues long. Germline CDR1 reads SGDLS; CDR2 reads YYNGEE. The V gene lost 4 bases and the J gene lost 7 bases, with 17 bases spanning the gap.

The V call is TRBV12-3 or TRBV12-4, the J call TRBJ2-7, with TRBD2 as a possible D gene (6 bases). This CDR3 region has 13 residues. The germline V and J ends were trimmed by 5 bases and 6 bases, with 14 bases remaining between them. The CDR3 DNA reads TGTGCCAGCAGTCTCCTAATGGGGGGCGAGCAGTACTTC. Protein product: CASSLLMGGEQYF.

This clone appeared a single time. V gene TRBV28 combines with J gene TRBJ1-3, with 9 bases aligning to TRBD1. From germline, CDR1 is MDHEN and CDR2 SYDVKM. The CDR3 extends over 17 amino acids. V was clipped by 6 bases and J by 0 bases; unmatched bases: 9. The CDR3 is CASSNPWGQGSGNTIYF. In DNA, the CDR3 is TGTGCCAGCAGCAACCCTTGGGGACAGGGCTCTGGAAACACCATATATTTT. The complete variable domain, with remaining parts taken from reference TRBV28 and TRBJ1-3, reads DVKVTQSSRYLVKRTGEKVFLECVQDMDHENMFWYRQDPGLGLRLIYFSYDVKMKEKGDIPEGYSVSREKKERFSLILESASTNQTSMYLCASSNPWGQGSGNTIYFGEGSWLTVV.

The chain links TRBV3-1 (or the pseudogene TRBV3-2) to TRBJ1-6; D ambiguous. The CDR3 runs 14 residues. Germline CDR1 reads LGHDT; CDR2 reads YNNKEL (reference sequence). Trimming took off 0 bases at V and 7 bases at J, with 7 bases between the two ends. The CDR3 coding sequence is TGTGCCAGCAGCCAAGATTTAGTAAATTCACCCCTCCACTTT. This translates into CASSQDLVNSPLHF.

The gene calls are TRBV9 and TRBJ2-2; TRBD2 matches at 11 bases. This CDR3 region has 15 residues. The junction had 6 bases not matched to a gene; V was cut back by 4 bases and J by 7 bases. CDR1 and CDR2 from the germline V gene are SGDLS and YYNGEE. CDR3 amino acids: CASSFSGGAVGELFF. The CDR3 nucleotides are TGTGCCAGCAGCTTTAGCGGGGGGGCTGTCGGGGAGCTGTTTTTT.

The chain carries TRBV7-9 and TRBJ2-7, with a weak D call TRBD2 (7 bases). V dropped 5 bases and J dropped 0 bases, with 17 bases sitting between them. The germline V gene encodes CDR1 SEHNR and CDR2 FQNEAQ (reference sequence). The CDR3 contains 16 residues. Here the CDR3 reads CASSRGGRTLSYEQYF. CDR3 DNA: TGTGCCAGCAGCCGCGGGGGCCGCACCCTCTCCTACGAGCAGTACTTC.

This sequence joins TRBV3-1 (or the pseudogene TRBV3-2) and TRBJ2-5, with 8 bases fitting TRBD1. The length of the CDR3 is 15 residues. Germline values: CDR1 LGHDT, CDR2 YNNKEL (reference sequence). The junction had 8 bases not matched to a gene; V was cut back by 3 bases and J by 5 bases. In nucleotides, the CDR3 is TGTGCCAGCAGCCAGAACAGGGGGAGAGGGGAGACCCAGTACTTC. Translation: CASSQNRGRGETQYF.

The gene calls are TRBV2 and TRBJ1-1; the D gene is possibly TRBD1 (6 bases). The ends were cut back, 4 bases at V and 2 bases at J, with 14 bases in the middle. The CDR3 spans 15 residues. Germline CDR1 is SNHLY and CDR2 is FYNNEI. CDR3 nucleotides: TGTGCCAGCAGTGTAAAACTGACAGGTAACACTGAAGCTTTCTTT. Its protein is CASSVKLTGNTEAFF.

This chain uses TRBV5-6 with TRBJ1-6; 8 nucleotides agree with TRBD1. The J segment lost 7 bases and the V segment lost 3 bases, leaving 6 bases of the junction unmatched. In germline, CDR1 is SGHDT, CDR2 YYEEEE. This CDR3 region has 15 residues. The CDR3 spells CASSSQGARNSPLHF. CDR3 bases: TGTGCCAGCAGCTCTCAGGGGGCGCGGAATTCACCCCTCCACTTT.

The chain recombines TRBV12-3 or TRBV12-4 with TRBJ2-1, with unresolved D. The CDR3 totals 13 residues. Trimming left V 1 base short and J 10 bases short, with 11 bases between. The CDR3 is CASSLGLELEQFF. CDR3 bases: TGTGCCAGCAGTTTAGGGCTGGAGTTGGAGCAGTTCTTC.

This chain connects TRBV6-1 to TRBJ1-1; D might be TRBD1 (6 bases). CDR3 length equals 14 residues. Trimming removed 1 base at V and 5 bases at J, with 11 bases between. Germline V gene data show CDR1 as MNHNS and CDR2 as SASEGT. In nucleotides, the CDR3 is TGTGCCAGCAGTGAAGTGGGGGCGCTGACTGAAGCTTTCTTT. As protein: CASSEVGALTEAFF.

The chain combines TRBV5-6 with TRBJ2-2; D is undetermined. Trimming took off 1 base at V and 2 bases at J, with 12 bases between the two ends. CDR3 size: 16 residues. Germline loops: CDR1 SGHDT, CDR2 YYEEEE. The CDR3, as DNA: TGTGCCAGCAGCTTGTTTGACTTACTCAACACCGGGGAGCTGTTTTTT. Translation gives CASSLFDLLNTGELFF.

The table lists this clone with a count of one. This chain connects TRBV29-1 to TRBJ1-2, with D perhaps matching TRBD1 (6 bases). V was clipped by 6 bases and J by 8 bases, with 19 bases between them. This CDR3 is 13 amino acids long. Germline V lookup: CDR1 SQVTM, CDR2 ANQGSEA. This CDR3 is CSVPDSRRLGYTF. The CDR3 DNA is TGCAGCGTCCCGGACAGCCGAAGGCTAGGCTACACCTTC.

This clone has only a few counts. The CDR3 bases are TGTGCCAGCAGATCCGGGGGGGCCGGTGAGACCCAGTACTTC. Translated: CASRSGGAGETQYF. This sequence joins TRBV6-5 and TRBJ2-5; 8 positions agree with TRBD2. J was trimmed by 5 bases and V by 6 bases; bases with no gene match: 8. The CDR3 has 14 residues. Germline CDR1 and CDR2: MNHEY and SVGAGI.

This clone was seen only once. The genes are TRBV28 and TRBJ2-1, with a weak D call TRBD1 (5 bases). Between the trimmed V and J ends, which lost 7 bases and 9 bases, there was a span of 22 bases. Per the germline V gene, CDR1 is MDHEN and CDR2 is SYDVKM. This CDR3 spans 15 amino acids. The CDR3 DNA reads as TGTGCCAGCACTGCAGGGCGTCGAGTCGAAGGTGAGCAGTTCTTC. Amino acids: CASTAGRRVEGEQFF.

The rearrangement uses TRBV5-6 and TRBJ2-5; 8 nucleotides line up with TRBD2. CDR1 SGHDT and CDR2 YYEEEE come from the germline V gene. Trimming took 4 bases from V and 1 from J; bases not matched to a gene: 6. This CDR3 contains 15 residues. In nucleotides, the CDR3 is TGTGCCAGCAGCCCGGGGGGGCGCCTCCAAGAGACCCAGTACTTC. This gives the protein CASSPGGRLQETQYF.

This clone showed up just once. The J gene is TRBJ1-6, the V gene TRBV4-1; 7 nucleotides align to TRBD1. Germline trimming cut 2 bases from V and 7 bases from J; bases unmatched to any gene: 14. Germline V gene lookup returns CDR1 MGHRA and CDR2 YSYEKL. The CDR3 has 18 residues. The CDR3: CASSQPTTGDILNSPLHF. For the CDR3, the DNA is TGCGCCAGCAGCCAACCGACTACAGGGGATATATTAAATTCACCCCTCCACTTT.

The rearrangement joins TRBV10-3 to TRBJ1-1; 9 nucleotides match TRBD1. This CDR3 is 16 amino acids long. After removal of 2 bases from V and 3 bases from J, the junction contained 7 bases not matched to a gene. Germline loops: CDR1 ENHRY, CDR2 SYGVKD. The CDR3 here is CAISEGTGLTDTEAFF. In nucleotides, the CDR3 is TGTGCCATCAGTGAGGGGACAGGGCTTACGGACACTGAAGCTTTCTTT.

CDR3 residues: CASSLAGVPQETQYF. The DNA for the CDR3 is TGCGCCAGCAGCTTGGCCGGAGTACCCCAAGAGACCCAGTACTTC. The rearrangement uses TRBV5-1 and TRBJ2-5; D is unresolved. V was cut by 0 bases and J by 1 base, with 10 bases left in between. CDR3 size: 15 residues. CDR1 and CDR2 (germline): SGHRS, YFSETQ.

This clone was counted only a few times. Other DNA sequences in the sample encode the same CDR3. The gene calls are TRBV6-7 and TRBJ2-2; tentatively, D is TRBD2 (6 bases). TRBV6-7 is placed among ORFs of uncertain function. The CDR3 covers 16 residues. V lost 5 bases, J lost 1 base, and 14 bases lay in between. The chain's CDR3 is CASSTPGTRNTGELFF. CDR3 nucleotides: TGTGCCAGCAGTACCCCCGGGACTCGGAACACCGGGGAGCTGTTTTTT.

Only one count was recorded for this clone. The chain carries TRBV19 and TRBJ1-6; D is possibly TRBD1 (5 bases). V was shortened by 6 bases and J by 9 bases, with 15 bases between the two germline ends. Germline-derived CDR1 and CDR2 are LNHDA and SQIVND (reference sequence). This CDR3 comprises 14 residues. The CDR3 protein is CASRVFDRSSPLHF. CDR3 coding DNA: TGTGCCAGTAGAGTTTTCGACAGAAGTTCACCCCTCCACTTT.

This clone was counted a single time. The chain employs TRBV10-3 and TRBJ2-3; perhaps TRBD2 as D (6 bases). The V and J ends lost 9 bases and 2 bases respectively, with 24 bases between them. Germline V gives CDR1 ENHRY, CDR2 SYGVKD. This CDR3 spans 17 amino acids. Here the CDR3 DNA reads TGTGCCATAATGATTCGCGGACTAACCCTAGCCACAGATACGCAGTATTTT. This codes for CAIMIRGLTLATDTQYF.

This clone was detected once. Different DNA sequences within this sample yield the same CDR3. This chain joins TRBV5-4 and TRBJ2-5; 9 nucleotides line up with TRBD2. Trimming at V came to 4 bases and at J to 2 bases, leaving 3 bases not matched to a gene. Germline CDR1 and CDR2: SGHNT and YYREEE (reference sequence). The CDR3 covers 14 residues. The CDR3 DNA reads TGTGCCAGCAGCCTCGCGGGGGGGCAAGAGACCCAGTACTTC. It translates to CASSLAGGQETQYF.

The CDR3 sequence is CASSLVPGRGLGELFF. DNA for the CDR3: TGTGCCAGCAGCTTAGTTCCGGGAAGAGGGCTCGGGGAGCTGTTTTTT. The chain combines TRBV7-2 with TRBJ2-2; TRBD2 is a possible D gene (5 bases). V was pared by 1 base and J by 7 bases, with 16 bases between. Germline V lookup: CDR1 SGHTA, CDR2 FQGNSA. The CDR3 runs to 16 residues.